The rows below give T cell receptor beta chains drawn from one sample of a study of blood T cells in healthy people across ages. TCRdb re-called the 5' RACE reads with MiXCR, one entry per CDR3 protein. The sample yields more than 500,000 distinct CDR3 sequences, roughly 29% seen once. Sample: blood. The receptors here all came from a woman between 65 and 79 years old in good health. CDR3s include the opening cysteine and the closing phenylalanine or tryptophan. The order of the fields is clone size, J gene, CDR3 length, V gene, CDR3 protein. Rows give clone size only sometimes, using once, few, many, or a class for an expanded clone.

size: -; J: TRBJ2-1; length: 15; V: TRBV2; CDR3: CASRDLAGGDNEQFF
size: -; J: TRBJ1-1; length: 17; V: TRBV5-1; CDR3: CTSSLGGVRRLNTEAFF
size: few; J: TRBJ2-6; length: 15; V: TRBV10-3; CDR3: CAISEISSGANVLTF
size: -; J: TRBJ1-4; length: 14; V: TRBV11-3; CDR3: CASSPRHGGEKLFF
size: -; J: TRBJ1-4; length: 16; V: TRBV9; CDR3: CASSVATGWDNEKLFF
size: few; J: TRBJ2-5; length: 14; V: TRBV29-1; CDR3: CSVPTSGGGETQYF
size: many; J: TRBJ2-4; length: 12; V: TRBV7-3; CDR3: CASSPGRNIQYF
size: -; J: TRBJ1-3; length: 14; V: TRBV5-5; CDR3: CASSRTETGNTIYF
size: -; J: TRBJ2-2; length: 14; V: TRBV5-1; CDR3: CASSLEGGNGELFF
size: -; J: TRBJ1-1; length: 16; V: TRBV12-3/TRBV12-4; CDR3: CASSSPTGGAGTEAFF
size: few; J: TRBJ2-7; length: 16; V: TRBV6-2/TRBV6-3; CDR3: CASSYETASRSYEQYF
size: many; J: TRBJ2-7; length: 15; V: TRBV5-1; CDR3: CASSLDGQGVYEQYF
size: -; J: TRBJ1-2; length: 15; V: TRBV7-2; CDR3: CASSPRTGDNYGYTF
size: -; J: TRBJ2-2; length: 13; V: TRBV20-1; CDR3: CSVGGRYTGELFF
size: -; J: -; length: 13; V: TRBV7-2; CDR3: CASSRQGTYEQYF
size: few; J: TRBJ2-3; length: 14; V: TRBV2; CDR3: CASSEGLAADTQYF
size: -; J: TRBJ2-7; length: 14; V: TRBV20-1; CDR3: CSGRTGTATYEQYF
size: many; J: -; length: 13; V: TRBV7-6; CDR3: CASSRDVEGEQYF
size: few; J: TRBJ1-3; length: 15; V: TRBV5-6; CDR3: CASSSGTLSGNTIYF
size: few; J: TRBJ2-7; length: 15; V: TRBV2; CDR3: CASSDPRGDSYEQYF
size: few; J: -; length: 14; V: TRBV7-3; CDR3: CASSLGAIPYEQYF
size: -; J: TRBJ2-2; length: 18; V: TRBV5-6; CDR3: CASSFGLAAIANTGELFF
size: -; J: TRBJ2-5; length: 14; V: TRBV6-2/TRBV6-3; CDR3: CASRPSGGSETQYF
size: few; J: TRBJ2-3; length: 14; V: TRBV6-4; CDR3: CASSKLAGTDTQYF